Each of the 18 T cell receptor beta chains below was sequenced from the same sample in a study of CD8 T cells in Susac syndrome. Random hexamers primed reverse transcription of about 0.45 to 1 ug RNA. MiXCR, applied by TCRdb to the immunoSEQ multiplex PCR reads, yields one record per CDR3 protein. This table has 150,000 or so distinct CDR3 sequences, approximately 90% appearing once. Specimen: CD4+ T cells from PBMCs. The origin of the receptors is a human donor in good health.

J is TRBJ2-7 and V is TRBV7-9; the match to TRBD2 covers 11 bases. Germline lookup yields CDR1 SEHNR and CDR2 FQNEAQ (reference sequence). The length of the CDR3 is 18 residues. With V trimmed by 1 base and J by 0 bases, 8 bases remained unmatched. The CDR3 nucleotides read TGTGCCAGCAGCTTAGGCACGGGACTAGCGGCTAGCTCCTACGAGCAGTACTTC. Translation: CASSLGTGLAASSYEQYF.

The rearrangement links TRBV10-2 to TRBJ2-7; 8 bases align to TRBD2. J gave up 6 bases and V 0 bases, and 7 bases lay outside the gene matches. This CDR3 spans 15 amino acids. Germline assignment: CDR1 WSHSY and CDR2 SAAADI. The CDR3 protein is CASSESAGGVGEQYF. The CDR3 nucleotides are TGCGCCAGCAGTGAGTCGGCGGGAGGTGTTGGCGAGCAGTACTTC.

This chain links TRBV7-9 with TRBJ2-5; 7 bases match TRBD2. V gave up 5 bases and J gave up 4 bases; unmatched junction bases: 1. Germline-derived CDR1 and CDR2 are SEHNR and FQNEAQ (reference sequence). The CDR3 loop spans 12 amino acids. The CDR3 DNA follows: TGTGCCAGCAGCCAGCGGGGAGAGACCCAGTACTTC. Protein product: CASSQRGETQYF.

The gene calls are TRBV20-1 and TRBJ2-3, with 11 bases that match TRBD2. This CDR3 has 17 amino acids. The V gene end was trimmed by 6 bases and the J gene end by 7 bases; junction bases not matched to a gene: 18. Germline V gene lookup returns CDR1 DFQATT and CDR2 SNEGSKA (reference sequence). CDR3 sequence: CSAPSIPLAGGSYTQYF. The CDR3 DNA sequence: TGCAGTGCCCCATCAATTCCCCTAGCGGGGGGATCTTATACGCAGTATTTT.

The chain joins TRBV12-3 or TRBV12-4 to TRBJ1-1; D call uncertain. V was trimmed by 3 bases and J by 3 bases, leaving 8 bases between them. CDR3 length equals 13 residues. The CDR3 DNA follows: TGTGCCAGCAGTTTTGGGCAGTACACTGAAGCTTTCTTT. Protein: CASSFGQYTEAFF.

This chain links TRBV10-3 with TRBJ1-5; D is undetermined. The germline V gene has CDR1 ENHRY and CDR2 SYGVKD. Trimming removed 4 bases from V and 5 bases from J, with 12 bases in between. The CDR3 covers 14 residues. The DNA for the CDR3 is TGTGCCATCAGTGTAGATCTCGGGGATCAGCCCCAGCATTTT. It encodes CAISVDLGDQPQHF.

The J gene is TRBJ1-5, the V gene TRBV5-1; 7 nucleotides align to TRBD1. The CDR3 has 15 residues. Germline trimming cut 4 bases from V and 0 bases from J; bases unmatched to any gene: 4. Germline CDR1 is SGHRS and CDR2 is YFSETQ. The DNA of the CDR3 is TGCGCCAGCAGCCCAGGACAGGATAGCAATCAGCCCCAGCATTTT. Encoded protein: CASSPGQDSNQPQHF.

This chain uses TRBV12-3 or TRBV12-4 with TRBJ2-7, with 7 nucleotides matching TRBD1. The trim removed 3 bases at V and 2 bases at J, leaving 16 bases unmatched. The CDR3 contains 18 residues. The CDR3 here is CASSFESYFAQGPYEQYF. CDR3 coding DNA: TGTGCCAGCAGTTTTGAGTCTTATTTTGCACAGGGGCCCTACGAGCAGTACTTC.

The chain uses TRBV5-1 and TRBJ1-5, with D possibly matching TRBD1 (6 bases). The CDR3 totals 15 residues. V was cut by 0 bases and J by 7 bases, with 14 bases left in between. Looked up from germline, CDR1 is SGHRS and CDR2 is YFSETQ. The CDR3 sequence is CASSLEPSGGQPQHF. CDR3 DNA: TGCGCCAGCAGCTTGGAGCCATCGGGGGGCCAGCCCCAGCATTTT.

The chain employs TRBV6-5 and TRBJ1-6; D is unclear. CDR1 is MNHEY and CDR2 is SVGAGI in the germline V gene. The CDR3 consists of 12 residues. V was clipped by 4 bases and J by 5 bases, with 3 bases between them. This CDR3 is CASSFHNSPLHF. CDR3 DNA: TGTGCCAGCAGTTTTCATAATTCACCCCTCCACTTT.

The V and J genes are TRBV6-2 or TRBV6-3 and TRBJ2-5; D may be TRBD1 (6 bases). Trimming removed 5 bases at V and 4 bases at J, with 20 bases between. The CDR3 totals 16 residues. CDR1 is MNHEY, CDR2 SVGEGT, per germline. DNA of the CDR3: TGTGCCAGCAGTCCCAGGGGTCCTTATCAGGGAGAGACCCAGTACTTC. Translation: CASSPRGPYQGETQYF.

The J gene is TRBJ2-4, the V gene TRBV7-9; D may correspond to TRBD1 or TRBD2 (7 bases each). The CDR3 consists of 13 residues. Germline V CDR1 and CDR2: SEHNR, FQNEAQ (reference sequence). V gave up 5 bases and J gave up 7 bases, with 12 bases separating them. CDR3 residues: CASSRQGGNIQYF. The CDR3 bases are TGTGCCAGCAGCAGACAGGGAGGGAACATTCAGTACTTC.

This clonotype was observed a single time. The chain employs TRBV4-1 and TRBJ1-4, with D unresolved. Trimming took 1 base from V and 8 from J, leaving 11 bases between them. In germline, CDR1 is MGHRA, CDR2 YSYEKL. The CDR3 has 14 amino acids. CDR3 coding DNA: TGCGCCAGCAGCCAAGGAGTTGCTGAGGAAAAACTGTTTTTT. It translates to CASSQGVAEEKLFF.

The chain carries TRBV5-1 and TRBJ2-3; 8 bases fit TRBD1. This CDR3 is 14 amino acids long. The V segment lost 3 bases and the J segment 5 bases; nucleotides outside the gene matches: 5. Germline V gene sequence: CDR1 SGHRS, CDR2 YFSETQ. CDR3 region: CASSSQGGGDTQYF. The CDR3 bases are TGCGCCAGCAGCTCACAGGGGGGAGGAGATACGCAGTATTTT. Combining the CDR3 with reference TRBV5-1 and TRBJ2-3 gives the whole variable domain KAGVTQTPRYLIKTRGQQVTLSCSPISGHRSVSWYQQTPGQGLQFLFEYFSETQRNKGNFPGRFSGRQFSNSRSEMNVSTLELGDSALYLCASSSQGGGDTQYFGPGTRLTVL.

The rearrangement uses TRBV28 and TRBJ1-1; no clear D. The CDR3 runs 13 residues. The V end lost 3 bases, the J end lost 6 bases, and 11 bases lay between the germline ends. Looked up from germline, CDR1 is MDHEN and CDR2 is SYDVKM. The CDR3 reads CASSFVGVPEAFF. CDR3 sequence (DNA): TGTGCCAGCAGTTTCGTCGGGGTTCCTGAAGCTTTCTTT.

The J gene is TRBJ2-5, the V gene TRBV12-3 or TRBV12-4; 7 positions agree with TRBD2. Unmatched junction bases numbered 7, after V lost 2 bases and J lost 4 bases. CDR3 size: 15 residues. The CDR3 spells CASSLTTGGAETQYF. In DNA, the CDR3 is TGTGCCAGCAGTTTAACCACGGGAGGAGCAGAGACCCAGTACTTC.

The J gene is TRBJ2-7, the V gene TRBV6-6; 10 bases agree with TRBD2. The CDR3 loop spans 15 amino acids. V shed 0 bases and J 4 bases; nucleotides not matched to a gene: 3. Looked up from germline, CDR1 is MNHNY and CDR2 is SVGAGI (reference sequence). The CDR3 loop reads CASSYSGAGGYEQYF. The CDR3 bases are TGTGCCAGCAGTTACTCAGGAGCGGGAGGGTACGAGCAGTACTTC.

J is TRBJ2-2 and V is TRBV6-6; 8 bases fit TRBD2. The germline CDR1 and CDR2 sequences are MNHNY and SVGAGI (reference sequence). V was pared by 6 bases and J by 3 bases, with 9 bases of the junction left unmatched. This CDR3 comprises 16 residues. Written as DNA, the CDR3 is TGTGCCAGCAGCGACGGGGGGGCCGGGGACACCGGGGAGCTGTTTTTT. This gives the protein CASSDGGAGDTGELFF.